This record concerns one T cell receptor beta chain sequence. Antigen: not known. The data were taken from a study of T cells in localized non-small cell lung cancer. The assay was immunoSEQ multiplex PCR, and TCRdb's table has in-frame clones only and misses some. The profile shows about 76,000 clones, approximately 84% of them singletons. This CDR3 spans 15 amino acids. The germline CDR1 and CDR2 sequences are MNHNS and SASEGT. V gave up 2 bases and J gave up 7 bases; unmatched junction bases: 7. General study results and limits: Within adjacent lung there appeared a median around 55 of the top 100 tumor clones. Increased T cell density in blood showed an association with longer overall survival. Heterogeneity remains possible because sequencing was limited to only one tumor region. There was higher T cell clonality in uninvolved adjacent lung than in tumor, and it was highest there.

V is TRBV6-1 and J is TRBJ1-4; TRBD1 agrees at 7 bases. The origin of this receptor is a female donor over 55 with stage I lung adenocarcinoma. Specimen: peripheral blood, collected before any cancer treatment. The CDR3 DNA follows: TGTGCCAGCAGTGAATCTCAGGGGGGGGGTGAAAAACTGTTTTTT. Residues: CASSESQGGGEKLFF.